This T cell receptor beta chain is from a study of blood T cell repertoires in COVID-19. Study-wide context: There were acute and convalescent COVID-19 samples, and they came from the United States, Italy and Spain. The analysed material was cDNA or gDNA that came from T cells, B-cell-depleted T cells, or PBMCs.

As originally analysed: Estimated nucleated cell counts came from reference gene primer amplification. Profiling relied on immunoSEQ multiplex PCR, and the TCRdb table lists in-frame clones only, not all of them. That table furnishes V, J and clone size, whereas the DNA furnished D and trimming. Among some 350,000 clones listed, about 86% were seen once. The sequenced sample consisted of peripheral blood. This sequence was found in a man aged 25 to 40 with active or convalescent COVID-19.

The CDR3 protein is CASSTSIRETQYF. The DNA for the CDR3 is TGTGCCAGCAGCACTAGTATCCGAGAGACCCAGTACTTC. The V call is TRBV7-2, the J call TRBJ2-5; a weak D match, TRBD2 (5 bases). CDR3 length equals 13 residues. Trimming removed 5 bases from V and 4 bases from J, with 11 bases in between. CDR1 is SGHTA, CDR2 FQGNSA, per germline.